This T cell receptor (beta chain) came from a study of CD8 T cells in ankylosing spondylitis. Researchers built TCR beta libraries using quantitative 5'-RACE with molecular barcodes. TCRdb used MiXCR to reprocess the 5' RACE reads, holding one entry per CDR3 protein. Seen here are some 150,000 distinct CDR3 sequences, around 43% observed once, and the top ten hold 15%. CDR3 length: 13 amino acids. Trimming took 1 base from V and 5 from J, leaving 8 bases between them. Germline values: CDR1 KGHSH, CDR2 LQKENI. Study-level results: Seven to nine highly homologous variants made up a TCR beta motif, and this motif appeared characteristic of ankylosing spondylitis blood. Reported data indicate significant enrichment of disease-linked clones within matched ankylosing spondylitis synovial fluid. Prior work had noted some motif variants in reactive arthritis blood and synovial fluid.

This clonotype was seen more than once but under ten times. Its antigen is not identified. The chain is built from TRBV18 and TRBJ1-2; D uncertain. Source material: synovial fluid, either unsorted or a sorted T cell fraction (not recorded which). The clonotype originates from a male donor with ankylosing spondylitis. CDR3 region: CASSPLTAYGYTF. CDR3 sequence (DNA): TGTGCCAGCTCACCACTAACAGCTTATGGCTACACCTTC.